This T cell receptor beta chain appears in the sequencing data of a study of shared clonotypes between healthy human individuals. Study-wide findings and caveats: Although depth was large, rarefaction showed that sequencing of the sorted subsets was incomplete.

This clone was seen just once. Its antigen remains unknown. The length of the CDR3 is 12 residues. Germline CDR1 reads MGHDK; CDR2 reads SYGVNS. The V gene lost 7 bases and the J gene lost 7 bases, with 10 bases spanning the gap. Cells designated naive CD8 were CD45RO-negative and were positively selected for CCR7, with terminally differentiated effector memory CD45RA+ cells excluded. The table came from immunoSEQ multiplex PCR; TCRdb's copy has only in-frame clones and leaves some out. The sample holds about 2.2 million clones; over 85% are singletons and the top ten take about 1.6%. The chain combines TRBV25-1 with TRBJ2-2; possibly TRBD2 for D (6 bases). The material sequenced was naive CD8+ T cells from PBMCs. The sequence was obtained from a man between 18 and 35 years old in good health. Some clones in this sample may be carry-over from other donors' samples. Here the CDR3 reads CASTGGGGELFF. The CDR3 nucleotides are TGTGCCAGCACCGGGGGAGGCGGGGAGCTGTTTTTT.